Listed below are T cell receptor beta chains from one sample, sequenced in a study of vaccination and CD4 T cells after COVID-19. No antigen is known for these receptors. TCRdb reanalysed the PCR reads using MiXCR and keeps one entry per CDR3 protein. The sample shows 15,000 to 20,000 distinct CDR3 sequences, around three fifths of them seen only once. Sequencing was performed on CD4+ T cells from blood, cultured in vitro. These receptors were obtained from a human donor who had recovered from COVID-19. Each CDR3 is given without its conserved first and last residue. D genes are given only for firm matches. Part of the rows lack a size; the others show once, few, many or a class for expanded clones.

j_call: TRBJ1-6; v_call: TRBV12-3/TRBV12-4; clone_size: few; d_call: -; cdr3_aa: ASSSGGPLH
j_call: TRBJ2-3; v_call: TRBV12-3/TRBV12-4; clone_size: large; d_call: -; cdr3_aa: ASSLKAQVQY
j_call: TRBJ2-7; v_call: TRBV28; clone_size: -; d_call: -; cdr3_aa: ASKDNLREQY
j_call: TRBJ1-5; v_call: TRBV20-1; clone_size: few; d_call: -; cdr3_aa: SARQTVGGNQPQH
j_call: TRBJ1-1; v_call: TRBV20-1; clone_size: -; d_call: -; cdr3_aa: SARDQARVRGTEAF
j_call: TRBJ2-7; v_call: TRBV9; clone_size: -; d_call: -; cdr3_aa: ASSVGGRNYEQY
j_call: TRBJ1-2; v_call: TRBV30; clone_size: -; d_call: -; cdr3_aa: AWSVLGNGYT
j_call: TRBJ2-3; v_call: TRBV7-3; clone_size: few; d_call: -; cdr3_aa: ASSPDGDLADTQY
j_call: TRBJ2-1; v_call: TRBV6-1; clone_size: -; d_call: -; cdr3_aa: ASRQIPGLSQF
j_call: TRBJ2-5; v_call: TRBV6-4; clone_size: -; d_call: TRBD1; cdr3_aa: ASSDDRGETQY
j_call: TRBJ2-2; v_call: TRBV20-1; clone_size: -; d_call: -; cdr3_aa: SASPGQISPTHRELF
j_call: TRBJ1-3; v_call: TRBV19; clone_size: -; d_call: -; cdr3_aa: ASANGPGNTIY
j_call: TRBJ2-1; v_call: TRBV4-2; clone_size: -; d_call: TRBD1; cdr3_aa: ASSQGQGNNEQF
j_call: TRBJ2-2; v_call: TRBV6-1; clone_size: -; d_call: -; cdr3_aa: ASSLTGMAGELF
j_call: TRBJ2-1; v_call: TRBV6-2/TRBV6-3; clone_size: -; d_call: -; cdr3_aa: ASVETHTGNEQF
j_call: TRBJ1-3; v_call: TRBV11-2; clone_size: -; d_call: -; cdr3_aa: ASSPMAGPSSGNTIY
j_call: TRBJ2-5; v_call: TRBV15; clone_size: few; d_call: -; cdr3_aa: ATSRVEETQY
j_call: TRBJ2-4; v_call: TRBV2; clone_size: -; d_call: -; cdr3_aa: ASSERENIQY
j_call: TRBJ1-2; v_call: TRBV28; clone_size: -; d_call: TRBD1; cdr3_aa: ASSRTGANYGYT
j_call: TRBJ2-1; v_call: TRBV28; clone_size: -; d_call: -; cdr3_aa: ASSLPGTWNEQF
j_call: TRBJ2-3; v_call: TRBV6-5; clone_size: -; d_call: TRBD2; cdr3_aa: ASTYSGRPPTDTQY
j_call: TRBJ1-6; v_call: TRBV6-5; clone_size: few; d_call: -; cdr3_aa: ASSYSGPMEYNSPLH
j_call: TRBJ1-5; v_call: TRBV25-1; clone_size: -; d_call: TRBD1; cdr3_aa: ASSPGQGARPQH
j_call: TRBJ1-1; v_call: TRBV6-5; clone_size: few; d_call: -; cdr3_aa: ASSYSVGGVKAF
j_call: TRBJ2-7; v_call: TRBV7-9; clone_size: -; d_call: -; cdr3_aa: ASSPLSRDTRGRAAYEQY
j_call: TRBJ1-2; v_call: TRBV28; clone_size: -; d_call: TRBD1; cdr3_aa: ASSDRVGYT
j_call: TRBJ2-3; v_call: TRBV27; clone_size: -; d_call: TRBD2; cdr3_aa: ASRLAGADTQY
j_call: TRBJ2-1; v_call: TRBV7-3; clone_size: -; d_call: -; cdr3_aa: ASSFEGASPYNEQF
j_call: TRBJ2-7; v_call: TRBV7-2; clone_size: -; d_call: -; cdr3_aa: ASKDGQAQYEQY
j_call: TRBJ2-1; v_call: TRBV20-1; clone_size: -; d_call: -; cdr3_aa: SARVSPGGNEQF
j_call: TRBJ1-1; v_call: TRBV2; clone_size: few; d_call: -; cdr3_aa: ASGRGRTEAF
j_call: TRBJ2-7; v_call: TRBV24-1; clone_size: few; d_call: TRBD1; cdr3_aa: ATSAWTGGIYEQY
j_call: TRBJ2-5; v_call: TRBV5-4; clone_size: -; d_call: -; cdr3_aa: ASSSQETQY
j_call: TRBJ1-6; v_call: TRBV7-2; clone_size: few; d_call: -; cdr3_aa: ASSSRDVENSPLH
j_call: TRBJ1-4; v_call: TRBV20-1; clone_size: -; d_call: TRBD1; cdr3_aa: SARTRDRGRGEEKLF
j_call: TRBJ1-2; v_call: TRBV7-8; clone_size: -; d_call: -; cdr3_aa: ASSLAGILDYGYT
j_call: TRBJ2-1; v_call: TRBV20-1; clone_size: -; d_call: -; cdr3_aa: SASSQVPYNEQF
j_call: TRBJ2-1; v_call: TRBV30; clone_size: -; d_call: -; cdr3_aa: AWRGAQTYNEQF
j_call: TRBJ1-1; v_call: TRBV6-1; clone_size: few; d_call: TRBD1; cdr3_aa: ASSQYGQGNTEAF